The clone carrying this TCR beta chain appeared once. In the original analysis: Amplification of reference gene primers provided the estimated nucleated cell counts. Only in-frame clones appear in the TCRdb table, and some are missing; sequencing was by immunoSEQ multiplex PCR. V and J calls and clone size are copied from that table; D and trimming were computed from the DNA. This table has approximately 53,000 clones, roughly 90% appearing once. This sample was taken from a study of blood T cell repertoires in COVID-19. Background on the study: The United States, Italy and Spain provided the acute and convalescent COVID-19 samples. Sources were T cells, B-cell-depleted T cells, or PBMCs; the material itself was cDNA or gDNA.

The receptor's source is a woman aged 80 or over with acute or convalescent COVID-19. Sequencing was carried out using peripheral blood.

CDR3 residues: CASSEGQVSNQPQHF. CDR3 in DNA: TGTGCCAGCAGTGAAGGGCAGGTTAGCAATCAGCCCCAGCATTTT. The J gene is TRBJ1-5, the V gene TRBV2; D remains unclear. With 1 base removed from V and 0 bases from J, the gap between germline ends came to 7 bases. In germline, CDR1 is SNHLY, CDR2 FYNNEI. CDR3 size: 15 residues.